The clone carrying this T cell receptor beta chain was seen many times. The entry originates in a study of HIV-infected patients and healthy controls. Study background: CD8 counts did not change consistently during early therapy; the CD4:CD8 ratio climbed slightly.

There are 12 residues in the CDR3. Between the trimmed V and J ends, which lost 10 bases and 4 bases, there was a span of 13 bases. All unsorted peripheral T cells were captured because whole blood was used without fractionation. Alpha and beta constant-region primers primed reverse transcription of around 500 ng RNA. Using multiplexing indices, alpha and beta chain libraries were generated apart by chain-specific third strand synthesis. In TCRdb, the 5' RACE reads were re-called with MiXCR into one record per CDR3 protein. The sample has more than 9,000 distinct CDR3 sequences, 8% to 13% seen once; the top ten hold approximately 15%.

This clonotype originated in an adult with HIV infection. The rearrangement uses TRBV12-3 or TRBV12-4 and TRBJ1-1; TRBD1 might be the D (5 bases). The sequencing used blood, collected before antiretroviral therapy. The DNA of the CDR3 is TGTGCCACCTCTATGGGGGTCACTGAAGCTTTCTTT. It encodes CATSMGVTEAFF.